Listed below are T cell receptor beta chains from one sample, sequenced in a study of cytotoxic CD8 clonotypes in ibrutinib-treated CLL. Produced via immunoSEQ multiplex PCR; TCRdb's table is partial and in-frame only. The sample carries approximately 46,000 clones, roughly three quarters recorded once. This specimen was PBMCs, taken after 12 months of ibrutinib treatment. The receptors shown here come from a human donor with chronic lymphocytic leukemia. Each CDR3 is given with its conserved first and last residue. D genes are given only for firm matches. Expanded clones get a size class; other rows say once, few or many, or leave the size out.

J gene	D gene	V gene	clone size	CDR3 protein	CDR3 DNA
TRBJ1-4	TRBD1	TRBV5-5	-	CASSVADRETEKLFF	TGTGCCAGCAGCGTTGCCGACAGGGAGACTGAAAAACTGTTTTTT
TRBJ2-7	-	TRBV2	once	CASSLSIVPGGGEQYF	TGTGCCAGCAGTCTCTCTATCGTCCCCGGGGGAGGCGAGCAGTACTTC
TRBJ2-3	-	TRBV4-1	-	CASSQERGPTDTQYF	TGCGCCAGCAGCCAAGAACGAGGTCCCACAGATACGCAGTATTTT
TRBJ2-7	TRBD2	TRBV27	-	CASSLGEGPYEQYF	TGTGCCAGCAGTCTAGGGGAGGGCCCGTACGAGCAGTACTTC
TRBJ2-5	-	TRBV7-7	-	CASSPSGTPQETQYF	TGTGCCAGCAGTCCCTCCGGGACACCCCAAGAGACCCAGTACTTC
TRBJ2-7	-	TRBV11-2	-	CASSLEPTGGDEQYF	TGTGCCAGCAGCCTAGAACCGACAGGTGGTGACGAGCAGTACTTC
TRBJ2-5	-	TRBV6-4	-	CASSKSSEGETQYF	TGTGCCAGCAGTAAGTCTAGCGAAGGAGAGACCCAGTACTTC
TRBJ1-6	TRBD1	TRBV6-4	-	CASSITSGQGAQGNSPLHF	TGTGCCAGCAGTATCACATCGGGACAGGGGGCGCAAGGAAATTCACCCCTCCACTTT
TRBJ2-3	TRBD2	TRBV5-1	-	CASSPILAGVYTQYF	TGCGCCAGCAGCCCGATACTAGCGGGAGTTTATACGCAGTATTTT
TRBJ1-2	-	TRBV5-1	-	CASSSGWVRDGYTF	TGCGCCAGCAGCTCCGGGTGGGTCCGGGATGGCTACACCTTC
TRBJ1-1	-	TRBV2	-	CASSPDRLDMNTEAFF	TGTGCCAGCAGCCCTGACAGGCTGGACATGAACACTGAAGCTTTCTTT
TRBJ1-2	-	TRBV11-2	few	CASSSTGNYGYTF	TGTGCCAGCAGCTCTACAGGGAACTATGGCTACACCTTC
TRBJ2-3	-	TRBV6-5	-	CASSYRGSRTDTQYF	TGTGCCAGCAGTTACAGGGGATCTCGCACAGATACGCAGTATTTT
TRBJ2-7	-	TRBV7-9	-	CASSPMYEQYF	TGTGCCAGCAGCCCCATGTACGAGCAGTACTTC
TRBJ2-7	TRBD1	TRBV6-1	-	CASSEEAGGRFYEQYF	TGTGCCAGCAGTGAAGAGGCAGGGGGAAGGTTCTACGAGCAGTACTTC
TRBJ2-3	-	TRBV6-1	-	CASTATDTQYF	TGTGCCAGCACGGCCACAGATACGCAGTATTTT
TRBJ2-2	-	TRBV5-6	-	CASFRSFGELFF	TGTGCCAGCTTTAGAAGCTTCGGGGAGCTGTTTTTT
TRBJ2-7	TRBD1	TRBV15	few	CATSSFATGSYEQYF	TGTGCCACCAGCAGCTTCGCGACAGGGTCCTACGAGCAGTACTTC
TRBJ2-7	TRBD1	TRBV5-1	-	CASSSNSISGTGAYEQYF	TGCGCCAGCAGCTCCAACTCAATATCCGGGACAGGGGCCTACGAGCAGTACTTC
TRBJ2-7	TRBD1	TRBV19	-	CASAPGDRAYEQYF	TGTGCCAGTGCCCCAGGGGACAGAGCCTACGAGCAGTACTTC
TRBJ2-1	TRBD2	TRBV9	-	CASSQAGLAYNEQFF	TGTGCCAGCAGCCAAGCGGGACTAGCGTACAATGAGCAGTTCTTC
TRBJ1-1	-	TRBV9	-	CASSANQGNTEAFF	TGTGCCAGCAGCGCCAATCAGGGGAACACTGAAGCTTTCTTT
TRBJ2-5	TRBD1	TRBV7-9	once	CASSFGTGVQETQYF	TGTGCCAGCAGCTTTGGGACAGGGGTTCAAGAGACCCAGTACTTC
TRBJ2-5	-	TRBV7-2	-	CASTLFADQETQYF	TGTGCCAGCACCCTATTTGCGGACCAAGAGACCCAGTACTTC
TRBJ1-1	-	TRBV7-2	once	CASSPGAQMNTEAFF	TGTGCCAGCAGCCCAGGGGCCCAAATGAACACTGAAGCTTTCTTT
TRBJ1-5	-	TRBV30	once	CAWSVGNRRSQPQHF	TGTGCCTGGAGTGTAGGGAACAGACGGAGTCAGCCCCAGCATTTT
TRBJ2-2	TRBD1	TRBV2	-	CASSRDRGTGELFF	TGTGCCAGCAGCAGGGACAGGGGGACCGGGGAGCTGTTTTTT
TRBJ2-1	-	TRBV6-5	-	CASSGRKEQFF	TGTGCCAGCAGTGGACGAAAGGAGCAGTTCTTC
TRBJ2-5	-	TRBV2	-	CASTLGETQYF	TGTGCCAGCACACTAGGGGAGACCCAGTACTTC
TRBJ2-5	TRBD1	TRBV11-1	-	CASTNPTGSQETQYF	TGTGCCAGCACCAACCCGACAGGGTCCCAAGAGACCCAGTACTTC
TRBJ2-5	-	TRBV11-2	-	CASSLDYYQETQYF	TGTGCCAGCAGCTTAGATTATTATCAAGAGACCCAGTACTTC
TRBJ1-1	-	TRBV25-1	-	CASSEDKTGPNTEAFF	TGTGCCAGCAGTGAAGATAAGACAGGCCCGAACACTGAAGCTTTCTTT
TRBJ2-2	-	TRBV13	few	CASSRRGLNTGELFF	TGTGCCAGCAGCCGCAGGGGACTAAACACCGGGGAGCTGTTTTTT
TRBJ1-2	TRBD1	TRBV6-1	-	CAISESGTGGIYGYTF	TGTGCCATCAGTGAGTCGGGGACAGGGGGAATCTATGGCTACACCTTC
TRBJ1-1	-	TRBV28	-	CASSLLAGLMNTEAFF	TGTGCCAGCAGTTTATTGGCGGGACTAATGAACACTGAAGCTTTCTTT
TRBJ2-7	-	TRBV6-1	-	CASTRDSYEQYF	TGTGCCAGTACCAGGGATTCCTACGAGCAGTACTTC
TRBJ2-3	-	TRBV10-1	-	CASSESIGQMHADTQYF	TGCGCCAGCAGTGAGTCGATCGGTCAGATGCACGCAGATACGCAGTATTTT
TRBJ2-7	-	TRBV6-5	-	CASSYNVGSSYEQYF	TGTGCCAGCAGTTATAACGTCGGGTCCTCCTACGAGCAGTACTTC